The present T cell receptor (beta chain) was sequenced within a study of blood T cells in healthy people across ages. Trimming pared 4 bases from V and 13 bases from J, leaving 20 bases between. Germline CDR1 reads MNHEY; CDR2 reads SMNVEV (reference sequence). The CDR3 runs 14 residues. Together with a sample-barcoded 5' primer, a J-beta primer mix was included in a second PCR lasting about 6 to 11 cycles. TCRdb re-called the 5' RACE reads with MiXCR, one entry per CDR3 protein. Here the sample spans approximately 1.5 million distinct CDR3 sequences, approximately 43% being singletons. Sequencing was done on a sample of blood. This clonotype originated in a woman between 18 and 30 years old in good health. The rearrangement uses TRBV27 and TRBJ2-1; no clear D gene. The CDR3 sequence: CASSSERAQETQFF. Written as DNA, the CDR3 is TGTGCCAGCAGTTCCGAGCGAGCTCAAGAGACCCAGTTCTTC.